Here is one T cell receptor (beta chain) with its context. What it recognizes is unknown. This CDR3 has 15 amino acids. Germline V gene data show CDR1 as LNHDA and CDR2 as SQIVND (reference sequence). Trimming took off 2 bases at V and 1 base at J, with 9 bases between the two ends. These data come from a study of brain T cells in children with intractable seizures. Study-wide points: Pre-surgery blood may have been undersampled, hiding some clones.

Profiled with immunoSEQ multiplex PCR; TCRdb holds only in-frame clones, not every one. The data show some 41,000 clones, 80% to 95% seen once. This clonotype was obtained from a girl under 10 years old with tuberous sclerosis and intractable seizures. Sample: peripheral blood, taken at surgery. The chain combines TRBV19 with TRBJ1-5; D uncertain. The CDR3 sequence is CASSITVTSNQPQHF. DNA for the CDR3: TGTGCCAGTAGTATAACTGTAACGAGCAATCAGCCCCAGCATTTT.